Shown below are 30 T cell receptor beta chains from a single sample sequenced in a study of shared clonotypes between healthy human individuals. The table came from immunoSEQ multiplex PCR; TCRdb's copy has only in-frame clones and leaves some out. There are roughly 1,000,000 clones in the sample; around 78% occur only once, and 0.6% to 0.7% lies in the top ten. The source material was memory CD4+ T cells from PBMCs. The sample's subset: CD45RA-negative fraction. These receptors came from a man aged 18-30 years in good health. Some clones in this sample may be carry-over from other donors' samples.

The chain carries TRBV5-4 and TRBJ2-5; 11 bases line up with TRBD2. V shed 4 bases and J 5 bases; nucleotides not matched to a gene: 4. The CDR3 is 14 amino acids. Germline V gene data show CDR1 as SGHNT and CDR2 as YYREEE (reference sequence). The CDR3 sequence: CASSRGLADETQYF. DNA for the CDR3: TGTGCCAGCAGCAGGGGACTAGCGGACGAGACCCAGTACTTC.

This chain joins TRBV7-2 and TRBJ2-5; D is tentatively TRBD1 or TRBD2 (5 bases each). The V gene's germline CDR1 is SGHTA and CDR2 FQGNSA. The CDR3 has 15 amino acids. V shed 5 bases and J shed 0 bases, with 13 bases lying between them. This CDR3 reads CASSNRDVYQETQYF. CDR3 in DNA: TGTGCCAGCAGCAACCGGGACGTTTACCAAGAGACCCAGTACTTC.

This sequence joins TRBV9 and TRBJ2-7; maybe TRBD2 (6 bases). The CDR3 is 15 amino acids. Trimming removed 0 bases at V and 5 bases at J, with 15 bases between. Germline CDR1 reads SGDLS; CDR2 reads YYNGEE. The CDR3 here is CASSVDQRAWDEQYF. CDR3 nucleotides: TGTGCCAGCAGCGTAGACCAGCGGGCGTGGGACGAGCAGTACTTC.

This clone has more than one count but fewer than ten. It may be a read error: a sequence one base away is much more abundant. This rearrangement joins TRBV30 to TRBJ2-1; D gene ambiguous. Trimming removed 2 bases from V and 9 bases from J, with 14 bases in between. Per the germline V gene, CDR1 is GTSNPN and CDR2 is SVGIG (reference sequence). CDR3 length equals 13 residues. The CDR3 sequence: CAWSTWSVLEQFF. In nucleotides, the CDR3 is TGTGCCTGGAGTACTTGGAGCGTGCTTGAGCAGTTCTTC.

The chain carries TRBV19 and TRBJ1-5; tentatively, D is TRBD1 (6 bases). The CDR3 loop spans 14 amino acids. V lost 6 bases and J 4 bases, leaving 13 bases between the germline ends. Germline CDR1 reads LNHDA; CDR2 reads SQIVND (reference sequence). CDR3: CASRQQGLNQPQHF. DNA of the CDR3: TGTGCCAGTAGACAACAGGGATTGAATCAGCCCCAGCATTTT.

The V and J genes are TRBV5-1 and TRBJ2-5; D uncertain. CDR3 length equals 14 residues. Germline V CDR1 and CDR2: SGHRS, YFSETQ. The V end was cut by 5 bases, the J end by 5 bases, with 16 bases between. The DNA for the CDR3 is TGCGCCAGCAGGATGGGCAAGGATGTCGAGACCCAGTACTTC. The encoded protein is CASRMGKDVETQYF.

This clone occurred many times. The chain employs TRBV4-1 and TRBJ1-3; D not resolved. Germline CDR1 reads MGHRA; CDR2 reads YSYEKL. Trimming shortened V by 3 bases and J by 0 bases, and 9 bases separated the two germline ends. The CDR3 is 15 residues long. CDR3 sequence: CASSHQSHSGNTIYF. The CDR3 DNA reads TGCGCCAGCAGCCACCAATCCCACTCTGGAAACACCATATATTTT.

The rearrangement joins TRBV28 to TRBJ2-7; TRBD2 matches at 7 bases. CDR1 and CDR2 from the germline V gene are MDHEN and SYDVKM. The CDR3 is 15 residues long. J gave up 0 bases and V 6 bases, and 8 bases lay outside the gene matches. The CDR3 DNA sequence: TGTGCCAGCAGCTTCACTAGCGCAGTCTCCTACGAGCAGTACTTC. Its protein is CASSFTSAVSYEQYF.

In regard to this clone: Being one base from a much bigger clone, this may be a read error. The same CDR3 can be traced to other DNA sequences in this sample. This sequence joins TRBV6-1 and TRBJ2-7, with a possible D match to TRBD1 (6 bases). Germline CDR1 MNHNS, CDR2 SASEGT. V lost 7 bases to trimming and J lost 0 bases, with 13 bases between them. CDR3 length: 14 amino acids. This chain's CDR3 is CASTLPDSSYEQYF. CDR3 bases: TGTGCCAGCACCCTCCCGGACAGCTCCTACGAGCAGTACTTC.

This clone appeared many times. The chain is built from TRBV27 and TRBJ1-2, with 7 bases aligning to TRBD1. CDR3 length: 13 residues. Per the germline V gene, CDR1 is MNHEY and CDR2 is SMNVEV (reference sequence). V shed 6 bases, J shed 7 bases, and the junction held 8 bases outside the gene matches. The DNA for the CDR3 is TGTGCCAGCAGCTCCGACAGGGTGGGTGGCTACACCTTC. Its protein is CASSSDRVGGYTF.

The gene calls are TRBV5-4 and TRBJ2-1, with 10 bases identical to TRBD2. The CDR3 runs to 15 residues. V shed 1 base, J shed 8 bases, and the junction held 6 bases outside the gene matches. CDR1 and CDR2 from the germline V gene are SGHNT and YYREEE (reference sequence). The CDR3 DNA follows: TGTGCCAGCAGCTTGAAGGCTAGCGGGAGCGATGAGCAGTTCTTC. As protein: CASSLKASGSDEQFF.

The J gene is TRBJ2-7, the V gene TRBV15; 10 bases map to TRBD1. The CDR3 has 14 residues. Germline assignment: CDR1 LNHNV and CDR2 YYDKDF (reference sequence). V dropped 5 bases and J dropped 5; count of bases not matched to a gene: 6. CDR3 sequence (DNA): TGTGCCACCAGCCAGAGAGACAGGGGGCACGAGCAGTACTTC. Translating gives CATSQRDRGHEQYF.

V is TRBV11-2 and J is TRBJ2-2; D possibly matches TRBD1 or TRBD2 (5 bases each). Deletions cut 2 bases from V and 3 bases from J, with 13 bases between. The CDR3 is made up of 16 amino acids. Looked up from germline, CDR1 is SGHAT and CDR2 is FQNNGV. The CDR3 sequence is CASSLIGAEDTGELFF. The CDR3, as DNA: TGTGCCAGCAGCTTAATAGGGGCGGAGGACACCGGGGAGCTGTTTTTT.

The chain employs TRBV7-9 and TRBJ1-5; D gene uncertain. V was trimmed by 5 bases and J by 5 bases, leaving 10 bases between them. Germline V gene data show CDR1 as SEHNR and CDR2 as FQNEAQ (reference sequence). CDR3 size: 13 residues. CDR3 nucleotides: TGTGCCAGCAGCCTATATGGGGATCAGCCCCAGCATTTT. Translating gives CASSLYGDQPQHF.

J is TRBJ1-1 and V is TRBV6-6; the D gene is possibly TRBD1 (5 bases). Trimming shortened V by 0 bases and J by 1 base, and 6 bases separated the two germline ends. Germline V gene sequence: CDR1 MNHNY, CDR2 SVGAGI (reference sequence). This CDR3 has 14 amino acids. The CDR3 region is CASSYSGTNTEAFF. CDR3 DNA sequence: TGTGCCAGCAGTTACTCAGGGACGAACACTGAAGCTTTCTTT.

The V and J genes are TRBV5-1 and TRBJ1-6; no reliable D call. V gave up 0 bases and J gave up 9 bases, with 10 bases separating them. There are 14 residues in the CDR3. Looked up from germline, CDR1 is SGHRS and CDR2 is YFSETQ. The CDR3 reads CASSLGEAGSPLHF. The DNA of the CDR3 is TGCGCCAGCAGCTTGGGGGAGGCAGGTTCACCCCTCCACTTT. The full variable domain, rest sourced from reference TRBV5-1 and TRBJ1-6, is KAGVTQTPRYLIKTRGQQVTLSCSPISGHRSVSWYQQTPGQGLQFLFEYFSETQRNKGNFPGRFSGRQFSNSRSEMNVSTLELGDSALYLCASSLGEAGSPLHFGNGTRLTVT.

The chain is built from TRBV30 and TRBJ1-1; tentative D call: TRBD1 (5 bases). V was cut by 3 bases and J by 2 bases, with 10 bases left in between. CDR3 length equals 13 residues. The germline V gene has CDR1 GTSNPN and CDR2 SVGIG (reference sequence). The CDR3 region is CAWSDDSNTEAFF. The CDR3 DNA reads TGTGCCTGGAGCGATGACAGTAACACTGAAGCTTTCTTT.

J is TRBJ1-1 and V is TRBV6-5; D is undetermined. The CDR3 is made up of 11 amino acids. Looked up from germline, CDR1 is MNHEY and CDR2 is SVGAGI. V was clipped by 2 bases and J by 9 bases, with 7 bases between them. CDR3 in DNA: TGTGCCAGCAGTTACGAAGGGCAAGCTTTCTTT. It yields the protein CASSYEGQAFF.

This clone was counted only a few times. The same CDR3 is also encoded by other DNA sequences in this sample. This sequence joins TRBV30 and TRBJ1-5, with D perhaps TRBD1 (5 bases). The CDR3 extends over 13 amino acids. V was trimmed by 5 bases and J by 0 bases, leaving 8 bases between them. The germline gives CDR1 GTSNPN, CDR2 SVGIG (reference sequence). In nucleotides, the CDR3 is TGTGCCTGGGGGACTGATAGCAATCAGCCCCAGCATTTT. Protein sequence: CAWGTDSNQPQHF.

The rearrangement uses TRBV7-2 and TRBJ2-5; TRBD1 is a possible D gene (6 bases). Germline-derived CDR1 and CDR2 are SGHTA and FQGNSA. Deletions cut 7 bases from V and 1 base from J, with 22 bases between. CDR3 length: 17 amino acids. CDR3: CASTLLGKRQVQETQYF. Here the CDR3 DNA reads TGTGCCAGCACCCTCCTGGGGAAGAGACAGGTCCAAGAGACCCAGTACTTC.

DNA for the CDR3: TGTGCCAGCAGCGGCCGACTAGCGGGAGAATCGGATACGCAGTATTTT. Encoded protein: CASSGRLAGESDTQYF. The V call is TRBV7-3, the J call TRBJ2-3, with 12 bases lining up with TRBD2. J lost 6 bases, V lost 5 bases, and 9 bases had no gene match. The germline V gene has CDR1 SGHTA and CDR2 FQGTGA. The CDR3 is 16 residues long.

The gene calls are TRBV9 and TRBJ2-2, with TRBD1 matching 9 bases. With V trimmed by 4 bases and J by 7 bases, 14 bases remained unmatched. CDR1 is SGDLS, CDR2 YYNGEE, per germline. CDR3 length equals 17 residues. This CDR3 is CASSPTGQGIEFGELFF. The CDR3 nucleotides read TGTGCCAGCAGCCCAACCGGACAGGGGATCGAGTTCGGGGAGCTGTTTTTT.

The chain combines TRBV14 with TRBJ2-7; 8 bases map to TRBD1. The CDR3 loop spans 15 amino acids. Germline CDR1 is SGHDN and CDR2 is FVKESK. Trimming took 7 bases from V and 3 from J; bases not matched to a gene: 11. The CDR3 loop is CASTGGRQNVYEQYF. The CDR3 DNA reads as TGTGCCAGCACAGGGGGCCGACAGAACGTCTACGAGCAGTACTTC.

V gene TRBV30 combines with J gene TRBJ2-5; 11 nucleotides line up with TRBD2. The CDR3 is 14 residues long. CDR1 is GTSNPN, CDR2 SVGIG, per germline (reference sequence). The CDR3 sequence is CGGFSGRATETQYF. The CDR3 bases are TGTGGAGGGTTTAGCGGGAGGGCCACTGAGACCCAGTACTTC. The whole variable domain, remainder taken from reference TRBV30 and TRBJ2-5, is SQTIHQWPATLVQPVGSPLSLECTVEGTSNPNLYWYRQAAGRGLQLLFYSVGIGQISSEVPQNLSASRPQDRQFILSSKKLLLSDSGFYLCGGFSGRATETQYFGPGTRLLVL.

This chain joins TRBV9 and TRBJ2-2; 10 bases fit TRBD2. CDR3 length: 16 amino acids. Germline V gene data show CDR1 as SGDLS and CDR2 as YYNGEE. After removal of 3 bases from V and 4 bases from J, the junction contained 6 bases not matched to a gene. In DNA, the CDR3 is TGTGCCAGCAGCGCCACTAGCGGGATATCCACCGGGGAGCTGTTTTTT. As protein: CASSATSGISTGELFF. Complete variable domain (other parts from reference TRBV9 and TRBJ2-2): DSGVTQTPKHLITATGQRVTLRCSPRSGDLSVYWYQQSLDQGLQFLIQYYNGEERAKGNILERFSAQQFPDLHSELNLSSLELGDSALYFCASSATSGISTGELFFGEGSRLTVL.

At least ten counts were recorded for this clone. The chain combines TRBV20-1 with TRBJ2-1; TRBD1 or TRBD2 may be the D gene (5 bases each). Germline CDR1 and CDR2: DFQATT and SNEGSKA (reference sequence). V lost 5 bases to trimming and J lost 7 bases, with 9 bases between them. The CDR3 is made up of 11 amino acids. The CDR3 nucleotides are TGCAGTGCTCTTTGGGGGAATGAGCAGTTCTTC. Translating gives CSALWGNEQFF.

The chain combines TRBV19 with TRBJ2-7, with 8 bases aligning to TRBD1. Germline CDR1 and CDR2: LNHDA and SQIVND (reference sequence). Germline trimming cut 6 bases from V and 1 base from J; bases unmatched to any gene: 11. The CDR3 is made up of 16 amino acids. The CDR3 loop is CASRGPGTGPSYEQYF. CDR3 sequence (DNA): TGTGCCAGTAGAGGGCCCGGGACAGGACCTTCCTACGAGCAGTACTTC.

Turning to this clone: The sample carries other DNA sequences with the same CDR3. The rearrangement links TRBV5-1 to TRBJ2-7; 14 bases are shared with TRBD2. V was pared by 4 bases and J by 5 bases, with 2 bases of the junction left unmatched. The CDR3 is made up of 14 amino acids. Germline CDR1 SGHRS, CDR2 YFSETQ. CDR3: CASSPGLAGDEQYF. The CDR3 nucleotides read TGCGCCAGCAGCCCGGGACTAGCGGGAGACGAGCAGTACTTC.

With regard to this clone: The identical CDR3 is also encoded by other nucleotide sequences in the sample. The chain recombines TRBV7-9 with TRBJ2-5, with 7 bases lining up with TRBD1. CDR3 length equals 15 residues. Trimming cost V 1 base and J 2 bases; bases outside gene matches: 4. Germline lookup yields CDR1 SEHNR and CDR2 FQNEAQ (reference sequence). The CDR3 is CASSLGGRGQETQYF. The CDR3 nucleotides read TGTGCCAGCAGCTTAGGGGGCAGGGGGCAAGAGACCCAGTACTTC.

CDR3 nucleotides: TGTGCCAGCTCACCACCAATCGGCCAGGCACCCTACAATGAGCAGTTCTTC. Protein: CASSPPIGQAPYNEQFF. The rearrangement joins TRBV18 to TRBJ2-1, with D unclear. CDR1 and CDR2 (germline): KGHSH, LQKENI. CDR3 length: 17 residues. The ends were cut back, 0 bases at V and 2 bases at J, with 14 bases in the middle.